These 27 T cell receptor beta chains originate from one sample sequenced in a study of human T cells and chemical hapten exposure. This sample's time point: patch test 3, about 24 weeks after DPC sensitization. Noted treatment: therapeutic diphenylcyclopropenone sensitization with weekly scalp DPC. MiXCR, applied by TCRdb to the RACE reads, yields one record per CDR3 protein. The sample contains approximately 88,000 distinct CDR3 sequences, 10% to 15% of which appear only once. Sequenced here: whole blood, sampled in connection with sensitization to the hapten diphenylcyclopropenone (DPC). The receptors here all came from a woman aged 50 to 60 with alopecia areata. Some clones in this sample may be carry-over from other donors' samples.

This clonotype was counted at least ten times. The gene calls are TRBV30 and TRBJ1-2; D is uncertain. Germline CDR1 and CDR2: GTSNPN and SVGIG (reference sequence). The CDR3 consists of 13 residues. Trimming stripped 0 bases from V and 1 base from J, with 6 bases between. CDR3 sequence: CAWSVADNYGYTF. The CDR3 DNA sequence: TGTGCCTGGAGTGTCGCAGATAACTATGGCTACACCTTC.

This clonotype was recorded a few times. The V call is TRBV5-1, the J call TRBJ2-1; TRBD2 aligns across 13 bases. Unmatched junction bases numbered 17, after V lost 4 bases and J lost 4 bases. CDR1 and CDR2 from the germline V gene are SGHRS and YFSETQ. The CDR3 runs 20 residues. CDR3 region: CASSRSQLGTSGTVYNEQFF. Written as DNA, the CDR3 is TGCGCCAGCAGCAGATCTCAACTCGGGACTAGCGGGACCGTGTACAATGAGCAGTTCTTC.

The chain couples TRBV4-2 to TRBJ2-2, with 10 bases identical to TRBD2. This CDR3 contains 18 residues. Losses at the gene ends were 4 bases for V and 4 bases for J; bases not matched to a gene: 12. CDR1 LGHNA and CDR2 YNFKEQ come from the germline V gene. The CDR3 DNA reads TGTGCCAGCAGCCGCCAGAACCCCTCTAGCGGGAGCACCGGGGAGCTGTTTTTT. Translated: CASSRQNPSSGSTGELFF.

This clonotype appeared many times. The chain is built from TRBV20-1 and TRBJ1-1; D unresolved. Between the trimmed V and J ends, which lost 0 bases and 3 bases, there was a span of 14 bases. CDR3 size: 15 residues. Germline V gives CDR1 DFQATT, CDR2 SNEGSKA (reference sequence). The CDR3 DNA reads TGCAGTGCTAGAGATCCGCGGGGTAGTGACACTGAAGCTTTCTTT. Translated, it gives CSARDPRGSDTEAFF.

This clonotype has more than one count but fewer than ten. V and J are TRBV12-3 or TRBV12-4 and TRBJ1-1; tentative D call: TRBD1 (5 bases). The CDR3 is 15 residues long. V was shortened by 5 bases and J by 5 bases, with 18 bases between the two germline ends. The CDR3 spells CASSPYTGRGTEAFF. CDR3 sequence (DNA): TGTGCCAGCAGTCCCTACACAGGCCGGGGTACTGAAGCTTTCTTT.

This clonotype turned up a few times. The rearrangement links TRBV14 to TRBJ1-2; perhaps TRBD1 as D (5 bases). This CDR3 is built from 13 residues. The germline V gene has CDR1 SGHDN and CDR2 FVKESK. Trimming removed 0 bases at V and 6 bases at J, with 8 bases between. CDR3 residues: CASSQDTGDGYTF. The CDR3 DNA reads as TGTGCCAGCAGCCAAGATACGGGGGATGGCTACACCTTC.

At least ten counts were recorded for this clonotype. The CDR3 DNA reads TGCAGCGGGGGACTGACAGCCACCGGGGAGCTGTTTTTT. As protein: CSGGLTATGELFF. V usage is TRBV29-1 and J usage is TRBJ2-2, with a possible D match to TRBD2 (6 bases). CDR1 and CDR2 from the germline V gene are SQVTM and ANQGSEA. V was clipped by 7 bases and J by 4 bases, with 13 bases between them. The CDR3 is 13 residues long.

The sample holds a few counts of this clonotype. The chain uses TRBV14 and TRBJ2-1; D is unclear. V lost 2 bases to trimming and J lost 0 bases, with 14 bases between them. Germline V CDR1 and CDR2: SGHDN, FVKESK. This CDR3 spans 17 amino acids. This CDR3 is CASSQFTPASSYNEQFF. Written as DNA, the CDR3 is TGTGCCAGCAGCCAATTTACTCCAGCAAGCTCCTACAATGAGCAGTTCTTC.

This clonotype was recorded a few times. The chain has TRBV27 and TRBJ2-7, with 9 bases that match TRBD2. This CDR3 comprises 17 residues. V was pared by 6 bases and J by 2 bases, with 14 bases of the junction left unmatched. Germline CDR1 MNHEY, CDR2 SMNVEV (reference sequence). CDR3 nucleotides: TGTGCCAGCAGAAGGAGTCTCTCTAGCGGGACGGCCTACGAGCAGTACTTC. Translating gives CASRRSLSSGTAYEQYF.

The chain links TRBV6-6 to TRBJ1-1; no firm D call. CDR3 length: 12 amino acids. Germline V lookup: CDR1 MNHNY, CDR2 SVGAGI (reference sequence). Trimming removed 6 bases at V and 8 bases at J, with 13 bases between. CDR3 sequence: CASRSTHGEAFF. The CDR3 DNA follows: TGTGCCAGCAGATCCACGCACGGAGAAGCTTTCTTT.

The CDR3 sequence is CSARGGGTDTQYF. The DNA for the CDR3 is TGCAGTGCTAGGGGTGGAGGCACAGATACGCAGTATTTT. V is TRBV20-1 and J is TRBJ2-3; the D is unclear. Deletions cut 3 bases from V and 1 base from J, with 8 bases between. The CDR3 spans 13 residues. Germline values: CDR1 DFQATT, CDR2 SNEGSKA (reference sequence).

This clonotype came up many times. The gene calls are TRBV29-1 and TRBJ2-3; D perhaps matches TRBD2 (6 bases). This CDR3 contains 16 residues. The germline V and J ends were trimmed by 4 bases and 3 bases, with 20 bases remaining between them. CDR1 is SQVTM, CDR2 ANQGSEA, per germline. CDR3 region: CSVGYGAGLGTDTQYF. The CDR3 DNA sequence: TGCAGCGTTGGGTACGGCGCGGGGCTTGGAACAGATACGCAGTATTTT.

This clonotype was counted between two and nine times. The CDR3 sequence is CSAIPSGNPTDTQYF. CDR3 DNA sequence: TGCAGTGCTATCCCCAGCGGTAACCCCACAGATACGCAGTATTTT. The rearrangement joins TRBV20-1 to TRBJ2-3; TRBD2 is a possible D gene (5 bases). Trimming pared 4 bases from V and 2 bases from J, leaving 16 bases between. The CDR3 is 15 residues long. Germline CDR1 is DFQATT and CDR2 is SNEGSKA (reference sequence).

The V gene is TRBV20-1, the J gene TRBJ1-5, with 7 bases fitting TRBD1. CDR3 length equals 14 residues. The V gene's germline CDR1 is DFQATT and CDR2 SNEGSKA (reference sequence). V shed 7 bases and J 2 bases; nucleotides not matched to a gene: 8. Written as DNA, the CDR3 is TGCAGTGTCTTGTCCGGGACAGGCAATCAGCCCCAGCATTTT. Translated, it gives CSVLSGTGNQPQHF.

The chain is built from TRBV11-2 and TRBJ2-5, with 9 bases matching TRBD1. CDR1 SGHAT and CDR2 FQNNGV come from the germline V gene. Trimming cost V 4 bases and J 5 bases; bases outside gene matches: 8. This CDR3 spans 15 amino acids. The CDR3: CASSSGTGHVETQYF. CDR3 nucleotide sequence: TGTGCCAGCAGCTCTGGGACAGGGCACGTGGAGACCCAGTACTTC.

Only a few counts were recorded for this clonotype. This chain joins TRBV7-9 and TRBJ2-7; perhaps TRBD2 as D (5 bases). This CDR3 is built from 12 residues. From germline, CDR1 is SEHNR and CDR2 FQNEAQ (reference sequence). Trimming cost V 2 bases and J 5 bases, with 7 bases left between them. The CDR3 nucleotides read TGTGCCAGCAGCTTAAACGGGAACGAGCAGTACTTC. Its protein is CASSLNGNEQYF.

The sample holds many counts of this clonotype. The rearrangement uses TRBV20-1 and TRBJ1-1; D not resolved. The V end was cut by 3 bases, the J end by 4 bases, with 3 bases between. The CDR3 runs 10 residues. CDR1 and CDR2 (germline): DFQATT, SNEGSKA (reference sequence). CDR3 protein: CSASFTEAFF. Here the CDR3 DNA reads TGCAGTGCTAGTTTCACTGAAGCTTTCTTT.

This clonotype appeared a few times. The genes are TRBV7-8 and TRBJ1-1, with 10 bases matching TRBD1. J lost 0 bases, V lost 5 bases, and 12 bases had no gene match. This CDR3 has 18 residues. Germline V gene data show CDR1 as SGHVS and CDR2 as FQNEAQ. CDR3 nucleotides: TGTGCCAGCAGCCAATCGACAGGGGGCGTAGATTTGAACACTGAAGCTTTCTTT. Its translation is CASSQSTGGVDLNTEAFF.

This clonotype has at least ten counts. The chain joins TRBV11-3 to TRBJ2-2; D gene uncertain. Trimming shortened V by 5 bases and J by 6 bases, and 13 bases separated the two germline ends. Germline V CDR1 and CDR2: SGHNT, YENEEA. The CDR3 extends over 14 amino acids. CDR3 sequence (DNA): TGTGCCAGCAGCCTATGGAGTGGGGCCGGGGAGCTGTTTTTT. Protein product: CASSLWSGAGELFF. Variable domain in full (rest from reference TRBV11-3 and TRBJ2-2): EAGVVQSPRYKIIEKKQPVAFWCNPISGHNTLYWYLQNLGQGPELLIRYENEEAVDDSQLPKDRFSAERLKGVDSTLKIQPAELGDSAVYLCASSLWSGAGELFFGEGSRLTVL.

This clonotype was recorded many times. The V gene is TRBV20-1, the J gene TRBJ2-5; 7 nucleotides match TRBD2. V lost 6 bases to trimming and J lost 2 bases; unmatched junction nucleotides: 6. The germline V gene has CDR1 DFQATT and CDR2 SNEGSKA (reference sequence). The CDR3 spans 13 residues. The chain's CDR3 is CSAHTAGQETQYF. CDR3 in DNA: TGCAGTGCCCACACAGCGGGGCAAGAGACCCAGTACTTC.

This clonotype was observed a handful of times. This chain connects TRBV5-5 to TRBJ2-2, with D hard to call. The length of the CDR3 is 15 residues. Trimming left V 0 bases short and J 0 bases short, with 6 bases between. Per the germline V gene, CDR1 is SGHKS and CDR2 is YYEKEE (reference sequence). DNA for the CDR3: TGTGCCAGCAGCTTGGTTGACGCGAACACCGGGGAGCTGTTTTTT. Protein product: CASSLVDANTGELFF.

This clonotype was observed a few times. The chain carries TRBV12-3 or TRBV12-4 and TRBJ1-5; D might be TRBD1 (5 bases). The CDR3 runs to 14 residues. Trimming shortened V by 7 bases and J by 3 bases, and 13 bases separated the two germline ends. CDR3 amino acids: CASTMGGDNQPQHF. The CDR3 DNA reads TGTGCCAGCACCATGGGGGGGGACAATCAGCCCCAGCATTTT.

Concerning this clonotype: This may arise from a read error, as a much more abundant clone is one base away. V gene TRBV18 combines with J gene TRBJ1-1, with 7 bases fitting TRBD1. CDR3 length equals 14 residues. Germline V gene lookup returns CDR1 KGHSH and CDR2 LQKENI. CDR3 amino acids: CVSSPGQESTEAFF. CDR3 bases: TGTGTCAGCTCACCAGGACAGGAGAGCACTGAAGCTTTCTTT.

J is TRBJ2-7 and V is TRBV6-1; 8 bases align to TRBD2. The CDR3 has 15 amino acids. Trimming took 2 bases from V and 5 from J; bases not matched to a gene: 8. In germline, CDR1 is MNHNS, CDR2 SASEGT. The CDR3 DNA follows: TGTGCCAGCAGTGAAAGCGGGAGATATAGCGACGAGCAGTACTTC. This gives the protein CASSESGRYSDEQYF.

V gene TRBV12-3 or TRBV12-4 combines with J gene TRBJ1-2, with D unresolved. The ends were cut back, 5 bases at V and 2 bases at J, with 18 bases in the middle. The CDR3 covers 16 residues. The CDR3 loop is CASSRRGGSTNYGYTF. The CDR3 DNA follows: TGTGCCAGCAGTCGACGCGGTGGCAGCACCAACTATGGCTACACCTTC.

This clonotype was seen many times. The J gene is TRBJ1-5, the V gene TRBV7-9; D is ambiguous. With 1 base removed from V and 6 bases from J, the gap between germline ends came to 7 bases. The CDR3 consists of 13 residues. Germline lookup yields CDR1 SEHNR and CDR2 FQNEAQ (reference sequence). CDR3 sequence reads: CASSLGSLQPQHF. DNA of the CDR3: TGTGCCAGCAGCTTAGGTAGTCTTCAGCCCCAGCATTTT.

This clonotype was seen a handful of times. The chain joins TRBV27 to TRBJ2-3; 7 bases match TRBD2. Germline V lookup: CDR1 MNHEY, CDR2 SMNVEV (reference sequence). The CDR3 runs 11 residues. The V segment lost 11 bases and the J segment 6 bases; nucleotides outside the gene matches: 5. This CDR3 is CAGRGVDTQYF. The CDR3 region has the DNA TGTGCCGGACGGGGGGTCGATACGCAGTATTTT.